A single sample gave rise to the 20 T cell receptor beta chains below, sequenced in a study of CD8+ T cells in alopecia areata. In each case, RNA was isolated and then reverse transcribed into cDNA as the sequencing template. The protocol was immunoSEQ multiplex PCR, while the TCRdb copy is restricted to in-frame clones and leaves out a portion. The table includes approximately 100,000 clones, roughly 56% detected once. The treatment: oral pan-JAK inhibitor, 5-10 mg twice daily. The sample here was CD8+ T cells sorted from blood, taken at roughly week 55, from a patient treated with tofacitinib. The receptor source for this set is a human donor with alopecia areata.

V is TRBV6-5 and J is TRBJ1-1; no reliable D call. With 7 bases removed from V and 4 bases from J, the gap between germline ends came to 7 bases. From germline, CDR1 is MNHEY and CDR2 SVGAGI. This CDR3 comprises 11 residues. This CDR3 reads CASITTTEAFF. The CDR3 DNA reads TGTGCCAGCATCACAACCACTGAAGCTTTCTTT.

This clone has a handful of counts. This sequence joins TRBV7-9 and TRBJ1-2; no clear D gene. There are 13 residues in the CDR3. Trimming stripped 4 bases from V and 4 bases from J, with 10 bases between. CDR1 SEHNR and CDR2 FQNEAQ come from the germline V gene (reference sequence). Written as DNA, the CDR3 is TGTGCCAGCAGCTCTACAGAGATCTATGGCTACACCTTC. It encodes CASSSTEIYGYTF.

The chain uses TRBV12-5 and TRBJ2-1; D may be TRBD2 (5 bases). The CDR3 totals 14 residues. V was cut by 2 bases and J by 6 bases, with 11 bases left in between. CDR1 LGHNT and CDR2 FRNRAP come from the germline V gene. CDR3 DNA: TGTGCTAGTGGTTTGTCCCGGACTGCCAATGAGCAGTTCTTC. The encoded protein is CASGLSRTANEQFF.

The genes are TRBV9 and TRBJ1-1; D remains ambiguous. Trimming left V 0 bases short and J 11 bases short, with 11 bases between. This CDR3 region has 12 residues. Germline V lookup: CDR1 SGDLS, CDR2 YYNGEE. Here the CDR3 reads CASSVARGRAFF. The CDR3, as DNA: TGTGCCAGCAGCGTAGCACGGGGTAGGGCTTTCTTT.

The V and J genes are TRBV27 and TRBJ1-5; D gene unclear. The CDR3 spans 12 residues. With 7 bases removed from V and 5 bases from J, the gap between germline ends came to 9 bases. The V gene's germline CDR1 is MNHEY and CDR2 SMNVEV (reference sequence). Written as DNA, the CDR3 is TGTGCCAGCACGACCGGGTATCAGCCCCAGCATTTT. It translates to CASTTGYQPQHF.

This sequence joins TRBV25-1 and TRBJ2-1; TRBD1 aligns across 10 bases. V lost 4 bases and J lost 7; bases outside the gene matches: 16. This CDR3 is built from 18 residues. Looked up from germline, CDR1 is MGHDK and CDR2 is SYGVNS. CDR3 sequence: CASSVRVPTGGMSNEQFF. As DNA, the CDR3 is TGTGCCAGCAGTGTAAGGGTCCCGACAGGGGGCATGTCTAATGAGCAGTTCTTC.

This clone has a handful of counts. The chain combines TRBV11-2 with TRBJ2-1, with D perhaps matching TRBD1 (5 bases). The length of the CDR3 is 16 residues. The ends were cut back, 2 bases at V and 3 bases at J, with 14 bases in the middle. Germline V gene lookup returns CDR1 SGHAT and CDR2 FQNNGV. DNA of the CDR3: TGTGCCAGCAGCTTAAAGGGGATCTCAGTCTACAATGAGCAGTTCTTC. It is translated as CASSLKGISVYNEQFF.

The gene calls are TRBV7-9 and TRBJ1-1, with D possibly TRBD1 on 5 matching bases. V lost 0 bases, J lost 1 base, and 9 bases lay in between. The length of the CDR3 is 15 residues. Per germline, CDR1 SEHNR and CDR2 FQNEAQ (reference sequence). CDR3 DNA sequence: TGTGCCAGCAGCTTAGCCTGGGGCTGGAACACTGAAGCTTTCTTT. Its translation is CASSLAWGWNTEAFF.

By share of the sample, this clone is medium-sized. This chain joins TRBV10-3 and TRBJ2-2; 10 bases align to TRBD2. The germline V gene encodes CDR1 ENHRY and CDR2 SYGVKD. The CDR3 contains 18 residues. With 8 bases clipped from V and 0 bases from J, the junction kept 12 bases outside the gene matches. The CDR3 DNA sequence: TGTGCCATCCAAGAGCGGGGGGGCAGACAAACGAACACCGGGGAGCTGTTTTTT. This encodes CAIQERGGRQTNTGELFF.

The genes are TRBV7-9 and TRBJ1-3, with a tentative D call TRBD1 (5 bases). CDR1 SEHNR and CDR2 FQNEAQ come from the germline V gene (reference sequence). The CDR3 contains 12 residues. With 5 bases removed from V and 8 bases from J, the gap between germline ends came to 10 bases. CDR3: CASSPGWDTIYF. CDR3 nucleotide sequence: TGTGCCAGCAGCCCAGGGTGGGACACCATATATTTT.

The CDR3 region is CASSQTADKPYEQYF. CDR3 coding DNA: TGTGCCAGCAGTCAGACAGCCGATAAGCCCTACGAGCAGTACTTC. The chain recombines TRBV2 with TRBJ2-7, with D tentatively TRBD1 (5 bases). Germline V gene data show CDR1 as SNHLY and CDR2 as FYNNEI. Trimming took off 5 bases at V and 2 bases at J, with 16 bases between the two ends. The CDR3 spans 15 residues. Looking up the rest from reference TRBV2 and TRBJ2-7 gives the full variable domain: EPEVTQTPSHQVTQMGQEVILRCVPISNHLYFYWYRQILGQKVEFLVSFYNNEISEKSEIFDDQFSVERPDGSNFTLKIRSTKLEDSAMYFCASSQTADKPYEQYFGPGTRLTVT.

The rearrangement uses TRBV27 and TRBJ2-1, with no clear D. The CDR3 covers 15 residues. The ends were cut back, 7 bases at V and 0 bases at J, with 13 bases in the middle. Germline assignment: CDR1 MNHEY and CDR2 SMNVEV (reference sequence). The CDR3 loop reads CASTLVSGSYNEQFF. CDR3 nucleotide sequence: TGTGCCAGCACCCTGGTGAGTGGCTCCTACAATGAGCAGTTCTTC.

The chain carries TRBV10-1 and TRBJ2-5; D uncertain. From germline, CDR1 is WNHNN and CDR2 SYGVQD (reference sequence). V lost 6 bases and J lost 4, with 21 bases in between. This CDR3 region has 16 residues. As DNA, the CDR3 is TGCGCCAGCAGGCCCCCATCATTCAATATGGGAGAGACCCAGTACTTC. It encodes CASRPPSFNMGETQYF.

The chain carries TRBV18 and TRBJ2-7, with a tentative D call TRBD1 (6 bases). From germline, CDR1 is KGHSH and CDR2 LQKENI. Trimming shortened V by 2 bases and J by 6 bases, and 14 bases separated the two germline ends. The CDR3 totals 14 residues. This CDR3 is CASSPYGQRLEQYF. For the CDR3, the DNA is TGTGCCAGCTCACCATATGGACAGCGGCTCGAGCAGTACTTC.

The chain links TRBV6-5 to TRBJ1-2; D unresolved. The CDR3 extends over 13 amino acids. Germline CDR1 is MNHEY and CDR2 is SVGAGI. V was shortened by 2 bases and J by 4 bases, with 8 bases between the two germline ends. CDR3 residues: CASSYGQLYGYTF. CDR3 DNA: TGTGCCAGCAGTTACGGGCAGCTCTATGGCTACACCTTC.

V is TRBV27 and J is TRBJ1-2; no reliable D call. The CDR3 spans 13 residues. Trimming cost V 4 bases and J 4 bases, with 10 bases left between them. Per germline, CDR1 MNHEY and CDR2 SMNVEV (reference sequence). Written as DNA, the CDR3 is TGTGCCAGCAGTTCTGGACCTTTCTATGGCTACACCTTC. Its protein product is CASSSGPFYGYTF.

The rearrangement joins TRBV10-3 to TRBJ2-7, with D perhaps given as TRBD1 or TRBD2 (5 bases each). The CDR3 totals 13 residues. Germline values: CDR1 ENHRY, CDR2 SYGVKD. Trimming removed 8 bases at V and 0 bases at J, with 11 bases between. DNA for the CDR3: TGTGCCATCGGGACCACCAGCTCCTACGAGCAGTACTTC. Its protein product is CAIGTTSSYEQYF.

This rearrangement joins TRBV28 to TRBJ2-2, with 7 bases that match TRBD2. The length of the CDR3 is 16 residues. V was clipped by 8 bases and J by 0 bases; unmatched bases: 9. Germline values: CDR1 MDHEN, CDR2 SYDVKM. The CDR3 is CASVHQLAANTGELFF. CDR3 bases: TGTGCCAGCGTCCATCAGCTAGCGGCGAACACCGGGGAGCTGTTTTTT. Based on the CDR3 plus reference TRBV28 and TRBJ2-2, the full variable domain is DVKVTQSSRYLVKRTGEKVFLECVQDMDHENMFWYRQDPGLGLRLIYFSYDVKMKEKGDIPEGYSVSREKKERFSLILESASTNQTSMYLCASVHQLAANTGELFFGEGSRLTVL.

This rearrangement joins TRBV15 to TRBJ2-7, with D possibly matching TRBD1 (7 bases). Germline CDR1 LNHNV, CDR2 YYDKDF (reference sequence). The CDR3 sequence is 18 residues long. V was clipped by 5 bases and J by 0 bases, with 23 bases between them. CDR3 DNA: TGTGCCACCAGCTCTACCGGGGGACCGACAGGGATCTCCTACGAGCAGTACTTC. Amino acid sequence: CATSSTGGPTGISYEQYF.

The chain carries TRBV6-5 and TRBJ1-2; D remains unclear. Germline V gene data show CDR1 as MNHEY and CDR2 as SVGAGI. The CDR3 is 14 amino acids. Trimming took 5 bases from V and 0 from J, leaving 10 bases between them. As DNA, the CDR3 is TGTGCCAGCAGTCCCTTTGCAGCTAACTATGGCTACACCTTC. This gives the protein CASSPFAANYGYTF.